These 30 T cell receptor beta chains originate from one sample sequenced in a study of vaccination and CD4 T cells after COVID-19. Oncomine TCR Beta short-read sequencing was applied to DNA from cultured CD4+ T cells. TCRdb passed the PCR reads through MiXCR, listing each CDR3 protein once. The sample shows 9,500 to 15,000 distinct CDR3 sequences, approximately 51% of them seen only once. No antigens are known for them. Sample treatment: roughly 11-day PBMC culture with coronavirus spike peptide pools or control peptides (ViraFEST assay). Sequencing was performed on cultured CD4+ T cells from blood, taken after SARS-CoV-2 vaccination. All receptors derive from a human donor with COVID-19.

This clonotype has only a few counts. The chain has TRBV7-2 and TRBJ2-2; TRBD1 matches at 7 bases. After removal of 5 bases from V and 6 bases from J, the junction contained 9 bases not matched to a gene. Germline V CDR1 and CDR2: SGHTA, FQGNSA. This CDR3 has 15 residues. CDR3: CASSLSTTGAGELFF. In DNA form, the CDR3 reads TGTGCCAGCAGCCTTAGTACTACAGGGGCCGGGGAGCTGTTTTTT.

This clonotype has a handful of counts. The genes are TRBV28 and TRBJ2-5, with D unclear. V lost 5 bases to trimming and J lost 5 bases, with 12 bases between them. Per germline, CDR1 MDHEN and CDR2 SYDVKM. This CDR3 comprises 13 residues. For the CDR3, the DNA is TGTGCCAGCAGTAGGCTGGAGTTGGAGACCCAGTACTTC. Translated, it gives CASSRLELETQYF.

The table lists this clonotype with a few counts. The CDR3 DNA reads TGTGCCAGCACTCCCGACAGAGGCTCCTATAATTCACCCCTCCACTTT. Amino acids: CASTPDRGSYNSPLHF. The genes are TRBV6-1 and TRBJ1-6, with D possibly TRBD1 on 5 matching bases. Germline lookup yields CDR1 MNHNS and CDR2 SASEGT. This CDR3 has 16 amino acids. Deletions cut 7 bases from V and 0 bases from J, with 13 bases between.

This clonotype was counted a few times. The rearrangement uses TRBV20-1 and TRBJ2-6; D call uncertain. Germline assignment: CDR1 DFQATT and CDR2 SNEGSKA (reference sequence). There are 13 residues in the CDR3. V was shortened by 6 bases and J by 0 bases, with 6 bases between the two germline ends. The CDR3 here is CSAPPSGANVLTF. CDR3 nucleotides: TGCAGTGCCCCCCCCTCTGGGGCCAACGTCCTGACTTTC.

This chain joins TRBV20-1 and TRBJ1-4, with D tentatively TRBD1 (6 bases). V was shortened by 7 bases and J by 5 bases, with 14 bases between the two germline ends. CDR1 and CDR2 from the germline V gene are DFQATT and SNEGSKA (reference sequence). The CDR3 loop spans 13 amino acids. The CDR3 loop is CSVGGLANEKLFF. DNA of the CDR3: TGCAGTGTTGGGGGGCTCGCCAATGAAAAACTGTTTTTT.

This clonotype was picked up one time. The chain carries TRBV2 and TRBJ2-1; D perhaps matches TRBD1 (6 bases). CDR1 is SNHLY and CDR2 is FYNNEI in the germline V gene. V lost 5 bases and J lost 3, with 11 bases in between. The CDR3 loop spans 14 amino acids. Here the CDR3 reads CASSLDSNYNEQFF. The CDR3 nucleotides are TGTGCCAGCAGTCTGGACAGTAACTACAATGAGCAGTTCTTC.

The CDR3 region is CASSQDWLGADTQYF. As DNA, the CDR3 is TGCGCCAGCAGCCAAGACTGGTTGGGCGCAGATACGCAGTATTTT. This rearrangement joins TRBV4-3 to TRBJ2-3; D gene uncertain. V was trimmed by 0 bases and J by 4 bases, leaving 11 bases between them. The CDR3 is made up of 15 amino acids. CDR1 is LGHNA, CDR2 YSLEER, per germline.

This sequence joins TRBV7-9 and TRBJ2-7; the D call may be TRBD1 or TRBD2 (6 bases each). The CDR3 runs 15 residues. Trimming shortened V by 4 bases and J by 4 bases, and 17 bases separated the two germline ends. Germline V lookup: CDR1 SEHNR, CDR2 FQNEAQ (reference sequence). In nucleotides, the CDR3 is TGTGCCAGCAGCTCTTACCCCAGAGGGGGGTACGAGCAGTACTTC. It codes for CASSSYPRGGYEQYF.

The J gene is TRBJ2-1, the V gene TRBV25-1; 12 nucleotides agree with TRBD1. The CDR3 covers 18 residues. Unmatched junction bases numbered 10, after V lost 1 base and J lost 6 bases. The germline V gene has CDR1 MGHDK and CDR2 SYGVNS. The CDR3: CASSEWEGGQGARNEQFF. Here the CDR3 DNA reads TGTGCCAGCAGTGAATGGGAGGGGGGACAGGGGGCGCGCAATGAGCAGTTCTTC. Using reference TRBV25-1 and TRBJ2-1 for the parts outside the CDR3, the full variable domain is EADIYQTPRYLVIGTGKKITLECSQTMGHDKMYWYQQDPGMELHLIHYSYGVNSTEKGDLSSESTVSRIRTEHFPLTLESARPSHTSQYLCASSEWEGGQGARNEQFFGPGTRLTVL.

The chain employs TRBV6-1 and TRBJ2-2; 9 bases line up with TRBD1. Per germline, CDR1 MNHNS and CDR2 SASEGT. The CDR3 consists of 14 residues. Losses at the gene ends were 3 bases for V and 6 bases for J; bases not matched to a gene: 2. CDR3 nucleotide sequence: TGTGCCAGCAGTGAGGGACAGGGTTCCGGGGAGCTGTTTTTT. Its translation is CASSEGQGSGELFF.

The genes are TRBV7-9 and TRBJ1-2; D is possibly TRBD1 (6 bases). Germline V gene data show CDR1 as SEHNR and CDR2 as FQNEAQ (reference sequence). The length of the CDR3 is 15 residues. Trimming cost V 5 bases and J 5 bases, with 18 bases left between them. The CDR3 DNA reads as TGTGCCAGCAGCCTTAGCGCAGGGGTTGGGTATGGCTACACCTTC. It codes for CASSLSAGVGYGYTF.

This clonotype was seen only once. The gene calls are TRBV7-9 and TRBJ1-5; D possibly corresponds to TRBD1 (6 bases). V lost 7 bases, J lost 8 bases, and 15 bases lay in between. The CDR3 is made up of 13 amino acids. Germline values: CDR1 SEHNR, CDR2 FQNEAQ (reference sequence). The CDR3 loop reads CASTRGREEPQHF. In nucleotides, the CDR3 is TGTGCCAGCACACGGGGGCGGGAGGAGCCCCAGCATTTT.

The CDR3 loop reads CSAGGTSGGVNQETQYF. In nucleotides, the CDR3 is TGCAGTGCAGGCGGGACTAGCGGGGGGGTAAACCAAGAGACCCAGTACTTC. The rearrangement uses TRBV20-1 and TRBJ2-5, with 16 positions matching TRBD2. The CDR3 consists of 17 residues. V dropped 6 bases and J dropped 0; count of bases not matched to a gene: 7. The germline V gene has CDR1 DFQATT and CDR2 SNEGSKA (reference sequence).

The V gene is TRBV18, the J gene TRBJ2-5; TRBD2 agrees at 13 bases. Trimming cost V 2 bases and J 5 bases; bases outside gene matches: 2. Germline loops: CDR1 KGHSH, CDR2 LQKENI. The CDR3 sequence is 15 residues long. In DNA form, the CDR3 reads TGTGCCAGCTCACCAGGACTAGCGGGGGCGGAGACCCAGTACTTC. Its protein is CASSPGLAGAETQYF.

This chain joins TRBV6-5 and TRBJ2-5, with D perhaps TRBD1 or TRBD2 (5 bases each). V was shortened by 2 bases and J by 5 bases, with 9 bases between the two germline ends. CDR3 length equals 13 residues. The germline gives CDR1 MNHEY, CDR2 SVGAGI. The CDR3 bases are TGTGCCAGCAGTTACGGGGGTGGGGAGACCCAGTACTTC. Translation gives CASSYGGGETQYF.

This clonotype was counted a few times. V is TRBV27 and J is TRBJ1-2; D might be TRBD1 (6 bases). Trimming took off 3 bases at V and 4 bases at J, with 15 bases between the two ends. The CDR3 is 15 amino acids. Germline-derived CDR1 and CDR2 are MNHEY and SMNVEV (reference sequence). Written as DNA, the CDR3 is TGTGCCAGCAGTTTCTCCAGGGGCGAGAGCTATGGCTACACCTTC. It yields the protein CASSFSRGESYGYTF.

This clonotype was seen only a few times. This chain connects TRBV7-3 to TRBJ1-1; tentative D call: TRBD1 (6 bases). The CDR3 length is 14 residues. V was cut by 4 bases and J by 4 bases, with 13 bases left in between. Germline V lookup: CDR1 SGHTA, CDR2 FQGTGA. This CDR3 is CASSSGVGGTEAFF. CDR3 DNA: TGTGCCAGCAGCTCAGGGGTCGGGGGCACTGAAGCTTTCTTT.

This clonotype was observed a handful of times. The CDR3 here is CASSLSNSAGTANNYGYTF. CDR3 DNA: TGTGCCAGCAGCCTCTCAAATTCAGCCGGGACAGCAAATAACTATGGCTACACCTTC. The chain uses TRBV7-2 and TRBJ1-2, with 7 bases aligning to TRBD1. The length of the CDR3 is 19 residues. CDR1 is SGHTA, CDR2 FQGNSA, per germline. V gave up 5 bases and J gave up 1 base; unmatched junction bases: 19.

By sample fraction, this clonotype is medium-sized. CDR3 loop: CASSYILRDRNSPLHF. The CDR3 coding sequence is TGTGCCAGCAGTTACATTCTCCGGGACAGGAATTCACCCCTCCACTTT. The chain couples TRBV6-5 to TRBJ1-6; 8 nucleotides line up with TRBD1. The CDR3 has 16 residues. In germline, CDR1 is MNHEY, CDR2 SVGAGI. V lost 2 bases to trimming and J lost 7 bases; unmatched junction nucleotides: 7.

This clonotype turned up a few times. CDR3: CASSRTGDQPQHF. DNA of the CDR3: TGTGCCAGTAGTAGGACAGGGGATCAGCCCCAGCATTTT. This sequence joins TRBV19 and TRBJ1-5, with TRBD1 matching 9 bases. CDR3 length: 13 amino acids. The junction had 0 bases not matched to a gene; V was cut back by 4 bases and J by 5 bases. Germline V gives CDR1 LNHDA, CDR2 SQIVND (reference sequence). Full variable domain (missing parts from reference TRBV19 and TRBJ1-5): DGGITQSPKYLFRKEGQNVTLSCEQNLNHDAMYWYRQDPGQGLRLIYYSQIVNDFQKGDIAEGYSVSREKKESFPLTVTSAQKNPTAFYLCASSRTGDQPQHFGDGTRLSIL.

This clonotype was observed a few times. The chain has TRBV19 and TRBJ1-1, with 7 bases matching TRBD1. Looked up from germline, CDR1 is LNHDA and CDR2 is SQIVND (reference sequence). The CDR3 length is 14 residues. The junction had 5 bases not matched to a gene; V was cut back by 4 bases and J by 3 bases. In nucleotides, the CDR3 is TGTGCCAGTAGTACGTCAGGGGGGGACACTGAAGCTTTCTTT. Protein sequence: CASSTSGGDTEAFF.

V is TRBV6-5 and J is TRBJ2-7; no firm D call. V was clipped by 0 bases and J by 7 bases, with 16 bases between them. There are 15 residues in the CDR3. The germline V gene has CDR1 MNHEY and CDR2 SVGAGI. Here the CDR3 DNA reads TGTGCCAGCAGTTACTCGTTAGGGCCCACTGGGGAGCAGTACTTC. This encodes CASSYSLGPTGEQYF.

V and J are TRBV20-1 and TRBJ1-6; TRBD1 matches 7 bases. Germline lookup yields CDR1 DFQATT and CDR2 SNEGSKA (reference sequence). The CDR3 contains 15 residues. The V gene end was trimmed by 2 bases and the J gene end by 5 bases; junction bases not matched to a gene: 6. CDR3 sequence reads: CSARIPGQNNSPLHF. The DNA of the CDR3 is TGCAGTGCTAGAATACCGGGACAGAATAATTCACCCCTCCACTTT.

CDR3 nucleotide sequence: TGTGCCAGCAGCCAAAGGGAGGGGGGGTCACCCCTCCACTTT. It specifies CASSQREGGSPLHF. V is TRBV7-2 and J is TRBJ1-6; weak D call: TRBD1 (6 bases). V lost 5 bases and J 10 bases, leaving 15 bases between the germline ends. This CDR3 region has 14 residues. Germline V gene lookup returns CDR1 SGHTA and CDR2 FQGNSA.

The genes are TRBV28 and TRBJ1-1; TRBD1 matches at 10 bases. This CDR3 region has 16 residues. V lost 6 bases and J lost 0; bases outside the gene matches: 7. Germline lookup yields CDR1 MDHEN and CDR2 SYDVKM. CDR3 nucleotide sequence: TGTGCCAGCAGCTGGACAGGGGGTACCATGAACACTGAAGCTTTCTTT. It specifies CASSWTGGTMNTEAFF. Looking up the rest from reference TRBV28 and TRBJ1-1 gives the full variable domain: DVKVTQSSRYLVKRTGEKVFLECVQDMDHENMFWYRQDPGLGLRLIYFSYDVKMKEKGDIPEGYSVSREKKERFSLILESASTNQTSMYLCASSWTGGTMNTEAFFGQGTRLTVV.

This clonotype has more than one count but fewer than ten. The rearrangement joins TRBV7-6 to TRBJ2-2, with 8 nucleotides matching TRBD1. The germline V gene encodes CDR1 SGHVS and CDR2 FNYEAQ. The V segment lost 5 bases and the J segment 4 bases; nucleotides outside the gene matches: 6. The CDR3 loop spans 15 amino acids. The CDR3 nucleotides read TGTGCCAGCAGCCTAGGACAGGGTGTCACCGGGGAGCTGTTTTTT. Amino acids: CASSLGQGVTGELFF.

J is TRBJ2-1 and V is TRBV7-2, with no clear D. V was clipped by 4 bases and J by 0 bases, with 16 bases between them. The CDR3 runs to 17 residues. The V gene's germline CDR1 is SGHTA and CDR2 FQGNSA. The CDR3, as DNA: TGTGCCAGCAGCTCCCCAAACTCCCGGAGCTCCTACAATGAGCAGTTCTTC. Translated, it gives CASSSPNSRSSYNEQFF.

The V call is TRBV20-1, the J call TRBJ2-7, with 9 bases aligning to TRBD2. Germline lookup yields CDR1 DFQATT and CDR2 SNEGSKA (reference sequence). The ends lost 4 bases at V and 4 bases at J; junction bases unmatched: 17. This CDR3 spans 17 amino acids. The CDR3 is CSATLISGGLPGYEQYF. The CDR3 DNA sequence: TGCAGTGCTACCCTAATAAGCGGGGGGCTTCCTGGGTACGAGCAGTACTTC.

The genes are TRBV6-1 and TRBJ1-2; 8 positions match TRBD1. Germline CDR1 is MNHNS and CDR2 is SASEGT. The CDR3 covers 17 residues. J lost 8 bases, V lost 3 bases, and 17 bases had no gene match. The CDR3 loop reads CASSETQGASVIGGYTF. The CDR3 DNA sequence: TGTGCCAGCAGTGAGACCCAGGGGGCTTCGGTAATAGGGGGCTACACCTTC.

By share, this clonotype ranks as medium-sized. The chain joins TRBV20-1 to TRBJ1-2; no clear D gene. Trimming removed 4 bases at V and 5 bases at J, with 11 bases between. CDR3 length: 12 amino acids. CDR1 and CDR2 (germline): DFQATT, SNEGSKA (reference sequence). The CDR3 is CSATANGYGYTF. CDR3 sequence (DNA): TGCAGTGCTACCGCAAACGGGTATGGCTACACCTTC.